This TCR beta chain derives from a study of T cells in Graves' hyperthyroidism and ophthalmopathy. General observations from the study: For ophthalmopathy, model prediction preceded onset by a median roughly 6.3 months. Among clonotypes expanded in thyroid above 0.001, most were also found in blood.

As regards this clonotype: Its specificity is not known.

The CDR3 extends over 17 amino acids. Trimming left V 4 bases short and J 0 bases short, with 19 bases between. Germline lookup yields CDR1 GTSNPN and CDR2 SVGIG (reference sequence). Using RNA transcripts as the source, TCR beta CDR3 regions were amplified. With the HTBI primer set, the TCR CDR3 went through a first round of RT-PCR. TCRdb reanalysed the multiplex PCR reads using MiXCR and keeps one entry per CDR3 protein. The sample has 650,000 to 700,000 distinct CDR3 sequences, 17% seen once. No progression to ophthalmopathy during 18 months of follow-up defined stable disease. Uncontrolled infections, other autoimmune diseases, pregnancy or lactation led to exclusion of patients.

The sequenced material came from blood. The V and J genes are TRBV30 and TRBJ2-4; TRBD2 might be the D (6 bases). The clonotype was recovered from a man aged 45 to 65 with Graves' hyperthyroidism. The CDR3 protein is CAWTHMVRGLAKNIQYF. In DNA form, the CDR3 reads TGTGCCTGGACACACATGGTGAGGGGACTAGCCAAAAACATTCAGTACTTC.